This TCR beta chain emerged from a study of cytotoxic CD8 clonotypes in ibrutinib-treated CLL (dated by TCRdb to about 2021). Study-wide context: The cohort had 11 relapsed/refractory and roughly 14 treatment-naive patients; approximately 18 were IGHV unmutated. Responses were partial in 24 patients and complete in 2; after median about 63 months follow-up, 14 stayed in remission and 12 progressed. Samples at response were collected after a median of 12 months of treatment, with a range of roughly 6 to 40 months. An average of around 260,000 productive templates and 94,082 productive rearrangements was obtained per sample. Of the 86 participants in the trial, about 25 had longitudinal samples available. Cryopreserved peripheral blood mononuclear cells were obtained before treatment, at response, and at either sustained remission or disease progression. Every remission and progressive disease sample was obtained while ibrutinib was still being received by the patients.

Deletion took 0 bases off V and 4 bases off J, with a span of 10 bases between the germline ends. The CDR3 runs 14 amino acids, cysteine and phenylalanine included. CDR3 DNA only is kept here, 42 bases in frame from base 1. The germline V gene supplies CDR1 SGHRS and CDR2 YFSETQ. In light of the paper, this sample's time point label describes: about a year on ibrutinib. For TCR beta library preparation, approximately 2 micrograms of genomic DNA were isolated from cryopreserved PBMCs. High-throughput TCR beta sequencing was performed on longitudinal blood samples from CLL patients receiving ibrutinib monotherapy. The patients were enrolled in a single-center, open-label phase 2 trial of ibrutinib monotherapy. Remarks on this clone: Its antigen is not yet known. One base away there is no much larger clone; base qualities are not given.

On a MiSeq, deep resolution sequencing aimed for a depth between 1 in 1 million and 1 in 200,000 T cells, with each clonotype covered 10x on average. TCR beta libraries were generated with the immunoSEQ hsTCRB Kit. The source study handled its data this way. The data were analyzed with ImmunoSEQ Analyzer and ImmunoSEQ Data Assistant, and V, D and J gene assignments followed IMGT definitions. Clonality, with values ranging from 0 to 1, was calculated as one minus the normalized Shannon entropy of productive rearrangement frequencies. Only overrepresented clonotypes making up at least 0.05% of each patient's repertoire were included in the public clonotype analysis. Thirteen age-matched healthy donor repertoires from immuneACCESS served as clonality controls. The table was pulled from immuneACCESS by TCRdb, which kept in-frame rearrangements only. Such tables lose some clones; where checked, under half of the loss comes from unresolved V genes, and the rest has no known cause. Clone size and the V and J calls come from that table; the DNA yielded D and trimming. This sample has tens of thousands of clones in its table, and more than 70% of those were observed once. Around 43% of the sample lies in the top ten.

Broader findings and caveats from the paper: Baseline clonality was found to be higher than that of age-matched healthy donors and was strongly correlated with circulating CD8+ T-cell counts. Clonality rose at ibrutinib response, remained stable during sustained remission, and dropped back toward baseline at progression. Sustained-remission and progressing patients did not have matched sampling times, and lymph node repertoires were not examined. Public clonotypes were rare and either shrank or stayed stable during treatment, and the rise in clonality at ibrutinib response reflected expansion of private clonotypes.

The clonotype originates from a human donor with chronic lymphocytic leukemia. The chain is made from TRBV5-1 and TRBJ1-2, with no D gene named confidently. The specimen comprised PBMCs, sampled after 12 months of ibrutinib treatment. For the CDR3, the sequence is CASSLGSGGYGYTF. The DNA reads TGCGCCAGCAGCTTGGGCAGCGGAGGCTATGGCTACACCTTC.